This T cell receptor (beta chain) is drawn from a study of Ad26.COV2.S vaccination and SARS-CoV-2 variants. Study-wide points: In vaccinated individuals, spike-specific CD8+ and CD4+ T cell responses reportedly displayed substantial breadth.

Treatment noted: around 19 received Ad26.COV2.S at low or high dose, single or two shots; 5 received placebo; per-sample allocation not given. The samples date from day 63 after the first vaccine or placebo injection. The donor's status was that of an adult aged 18-55 years in Boston. A note on this clone: Its antigen is as yet unknown.

CDR3 length equals 14 residues. Germline loops: CDR1 MNHNY, CDR2 SVGAGI (reference sequence). V was cut by 2 bases and J by 7 bases, with 14 bases left in between. Produced via immunoSEQ multiplex PCR; TCRdb's table is partial and in-frame only. The table shows about 350,000 clones, with approximately 86% occurring only once. The rearrangement uses TRBV6-6 and TRBJ1-2; the D is unclear. This receptor was taken from a person between 18 and 65 years old who received the Ad26.COV2.S COVID-19 vaccine or a placebo. Sequenced here: peripheral blood, sampled in a trial of Ad26.COV2.S vaccine versus placebo. The CDR3 nucleotides are TGTGCCAGCAGTTACAAGGAGGGCTATAGTGGCTACACCTTC. This sequence encodes CASSYKEGYSGYTF.